The rows below give T cell receptor beta chains drawn from one sample of a study of OX40 agonist ivuxolimab in advanced cancers. The method was immunoSEQ multiplex PCR; TCRdb's version includes in-frame clones alone and lacks a portion of them. There are 70,000 or so clones in the sample; 80% to 90% occur only once, and roughly 1% lies in the top ten. The input for sequencing was CD4+ or CD8+ T cells sorted from blood, taken in a trial of the OX40 agonist ivuxolimab. The receptors shown here come from an adult with an advanced solid tumor such as melanoma, head and neck, liver or kidney cancer. Both conserved end residues are part of each CDR3. The D gene is left open where the match is weak. Not all rows give a size; the values are once, few, many and, for expanded clones, a class.

CDR3nt,CDR3aa,v_gene,abundance,d_gene,j_gene
TGTGCCAGCAGCCCGGGACAGGGGGCCTATAATTCACCCCTCCACTTT,CASSPGQGAYNSPLHF,TRBV2,-,TRBD1,TRBJ1-6
TGTGCCATCAGTGACACGGAAAGCTCCTACAATGAGCAGTTCTTC,CAISDTESSYNEQFF,TRBV10-3,-,-,TRBJ2-1
TGTGCCAGTAGTACCGGACGGTCCCAGTGGGAGACCCAGTACTTC,CASSTGRSQWETQYF,TRBV19,-,-,TRBJ2-5
TGTGCCAGCAGCCCTGGGGACAGGGGGCTGGCCTACGAGCAGTACTTC,CASSPGDRGLAYEQYF,TRBV11-3,-,TRBD1,TRBJ2-7
TGTGCCAGCAGCTTTTGGGGCGTAGATGAGCAGTTCTTC,CASSFWGVDEQFF,TRBV11-1,-,-,TRBJ2-1
TGTGCCAGCAGCCTATCGGCCGGGGAGCTGTTTTTT,CASSLSAGELFF,TRBV7-3,-,-,TRBJ2-2
TGTGCCAGCAGCTTAACTAGGGCAGATACGCAGTATTTT,CASSLTRADTQYF,TRBV7-2,-,-,TRBJ2-3
TGTGCCAGCAGCTTGAAGGGGGACAGTAGAAATTCACCCCTCCACTTT,CASSLKGDSRNSPLHF,TRBV5-8,-,TRBD1,TRBJ1-6
TGTGCCAGCACGGGGGGGACAGTGTTTGGCTACGAGCAGTACTTC,CASTGGTVFGYEQYF,TRBV28,-,-,TRBJ2-7
TGTGCCAGCAGCCCCCAGCGGGAGAGGTTAGATACGCAGTATTTT,CASSPQRERLDTQYF,TRBV9,-,TRBD2,TRBJ2-3
TGTGCCATCAGTGAGGCCCGGACAGGGTACGAGCAGTACTTC,CAISEARTGYEQYF,TRBV10-3,-,TRBD1,TRBJ2-7
TGTGCCATCAGTGAGAATTCCCCAGATACGCAGTATTTT,CAISENSPDTQYF,TRBV10-3,-,-,TRBJ2-3
TGTGCCAGCAGCCCAAACAAGGCGGTCAGACAGGGGGAGACCCAGTACTTC,CASSPNKAVRQGETQYF,TRBV11-2,once,TRBD1,TRBJ2-5
TGTGCTAGTGGTTTAGGACAGCTCCAAGAGACCCAGTACTTC,CASGLGQLQETQYF,TRBV12-5,-,-,TRBJ2-5
TGTGCCAGCCCGGGGGGACAGGGGACGGGGACTGAAGCTTTCTTT,CASPGGQGTGTEAFF,TRBV2,-,TRBD1,TRBJ1-1
TGTGCCAGCAGCTTGGCCGGGAGCGGGAACACCGGGGAGCTGTTTTTT,CASSLAGSGNTGELFF,TRBV5-4,-,-,TRBJ2-2
TGTGCCAGCAGGCCATCCCATTTGGACGGTTATGGCTACACCTTC,CASRPSHLDGYGYTF,TRBV6-5,-,-,TRBJ1-2
TGCGCCAGCAGCACCGGGACAGATCACTATGGCTACACCTTC,CASSTGTDHYGYTF,TRBV5-1,-,TRBD1,TRBJ1-2
TGTGCCAGCAGTTTATTGGTAGCAGGGACCTACGAGCAGTACTTC,CASSLLVAGTYEQYF,TRBV28,-,-,TRBJ2-7
TGTGCCAGCAGCCAAGATGGTGTCTATGGCTACACCTTC,CASSQDGVYGYTF,TRBV4-2,-,-,TRBJ1-2
TGTGCCAGCAGCCAAGGGGTGGAGTGGAAGACCCAGTACTTC,CASSQGVEWKTQYF,TRBV14,-,-,TRBJ2-5
TGTGCCAGTAGTATTGGAGGGAGCTACGAGCAGTACTTC,CASSIGGSYEQYF,TRBV19,-,-,TRBJ2-7
TGTGCCACCACGACAGGGGCATCTTATGGCTACACCTTC,CATTTGASYGYTF,TRBV10-3,-,TRBD1,TRBJ1-2
TGTGCCAGCAGTTTAAGCGTAGGGGCTAGCGGGCCCTACGAGCAGTACTTC,CASSLSVGASGPYEQYF,TRBV28,-,TRBD2,TRBJ2-7
TGTGCCAGTAGTACACAGGGAAACGAGCAGTACTTC,CASSTQGNEQYF,TRBV19,-,-,TRBJ2-7
TGCAGCGTTGAACTGGGCGGGAGGGCCAATGAGCAGTTCTTC,CSVELGGRANEQFF,TRBV29-1,-,TRBD2,TRBJ2-1
TGTGCCAGCAGCTTATCGGGACTAGTGGGGGACGAGCAGTACTTC,CASSLSGLVGDEQYF,TRBV11-2,-,TRBD2,TRBJ2-7
TGTGCCAGCAGCTTAGGGGCCCTCTGGCGGGAGGGATTCTACGAGCAGTACTTC,CASSLGALWREGFYEQYF,TRBV7-6,-,TRBD2,TRBJ2-7
TGCGCCAGCAGCGGGGGGACGGCAAAAGAGACCCAGTACTTC,CASSGGTAKETQYF,TRBV5-1,-,-,TRBJ2-5
TGTGCCAGCAGGGCTACTAGCGGGAGAAGAGGCGAGCAGTACTTC,CASRATSGRRGEQYF,TRBV27,-,TRBD2,TRBJ2-7
TGTGCCAGCAGCTTCCGGAGCACAGATACGCAGTATTTT,CASSFRSTDTQYF,TRBV5-8,-,-,TRBJ2-3
TGTGCCAGCAGCCCCGGGCCCGGAGAGACCCAGTACTTC,CASSPGPGETQYF,TRBV11-2,-,-,TRBJ2-5
TGTGCCAGCAGCTTGGCGGGAAGCGCAGATACGCAGTATTTT,CASSLAGSADTQYF,TRBV5-4,few,-,TRBJ2-3
TGTGCCAGCAGCCAAGATCGTACCACTAATGAAAAACTGTTTTTT,CASSQDRTTNEKLFF,TRBV14,-,-,TRBJ1-4
TGTGCCAGCAGTGAACGGAGGGGGAGTGACAATCAGCCCCAGCATTTT,CASSERRGSDNQPQHF,TRBV6-1,-,-,TRBJ1-5
TGCAGTGCTAGTCAGGACAGTAAAGCTTTCTTT,CSASQDSKAFF,TRBV20-1,-,-,TRBJ1-1
TGTGCCTGGAGCTTTCGGGGGCTGAACACTGAAGCTTTCTTT,CAWSFRGLNTEAFF,TRBV30,-,-,TRBJ1-1
TGTGCCAGCAGCGCGGGACCGATTCGGACTGAAGCTTTCTTT,CASSAGPIRTEAFF,TRBV7-8,-,-,TRBJ1-1
TGTGCCAGCAGACTTCTGACGGGCCGCTCCTACAATGAGCAGTTCTTC,CASRLLTGRSYNEQFF,TRBV27,-,-,TRBJ2-1
TGTGCCAGCAGTCTGGGCGGAGCGGGCCGGGAGACCCAGTACTTC,CASSLGGAGRETQYF,TRBV7-3,-,-,TRBJ2-5
TGTGCCAGCAGCCGGATGCGCAGGGGATTAGCGGGGGGCGAGGAGACCCAGTACTTC,CASSRMRRGLAGGEETQYF,TRBV7-2,-,TRBD2,TRBJ2-5
TGTGCCACCAGAGAGTGGACAGGGAACTATGGCTACACCTTC,CATREWTGNYGYTF,TRBV28,-,TRBD1,TRBJ1-2
TGTGCCAGCAGTGAGAAGGGCAGGGATAACTATGGCTACACCTTC,CASSEKGRDNYGYTF,TRBV28,-,-,TRBJ1-2
TGTGCCAGCAAGGGGAGGGCCCAAGACAATGAGCAGTTCTTC,CASKGRAQDNEQFF,TRBV2,once,TRBD2,TRBJ2-1
TGTGCCAGCGGAAGGAGGGGCGCAAACACTGAAGCTTTCTTT,CASGRRGANTEAFF,TRBV2,-,-,TRBJ1-1
TGTGCCAGCAGTTTACACAGGCGGTGGGAGACCCAGTACTTC,CASSLHRRWETQYF,TRBV28,-,-,TRBJ2-5
TGTGCCAGCAGCCCAAATCGCGGGGGAATGAACACTGAAGCTTTCTTT,CASSPNRGGMNTEAFF,TRBV9,-,-,TRBJ1-1
TGTGCCAGCAGCGTCCGAGGGGGGGGCCAAGAGACCCAGTACTTC,CASSVRGGGQETQYF,TRBV7-2,once,-,TRBJ2-5